Below are 12 T cell receptor beta chains sequenced from a single sample in a study of CD8 T cells in ankylosing spondylitis. Via MiXCR, TCRdb re-called the 5' RACE reads, giving one row per CDR3 protein. The repertoire holds 200,000 to 250,000 distinct CDR3 sequences, with under 30% as singletons. Sequenced: blood, either unsorted or a sorted T cell fraction (not recorded which). The receptors here all came from a male donor with ankylosing spondylitis or in good health (not recorded which).

This clonotype occurred many times. The CDR3 region is CASSQDRGASPLHF. CDR3 nucleotide sequence: TGCGCCAGCAGCCAAGATCGGGGTGCTTCACCCCTCCACTTT. The chain links TRBV4-3 to TRBJ1-6, with D unresolved. The CDR3 has 14 residues. CDR1 and CDR2 (germline): LGHNA, YSLEER. The ends were cut back, 0 bases at V and 9 bases at J, with 9 bases in the middle.

The chain uses TRBV10-3 and TRBJ2-7, with 7 positions matching TRBD1. The CDR3 has 14 residues. Germline values: CDR1 ENHRY, CDR2 SYGVKD. Trimming took 8 bases from V and 4 from J; bases not matched to a gene: 11. The CDR3 loop reads CAIGGAQGLYEQYF. In DNA, the CDR3 is TGTGCCATCGGAGGAGCACAGGGGCTGTACGAGCAGTACTTC.

There are many counts of this clonotype. This rearrangement joins TRBV29-1 to TRBJ2-7; TRBD1 might be the D (6 bases). CDR1 is SQVTM and CDR2 is ANQGSEA in the germline V gene. V lost 4 bases and J 2 bases, leaving 9 bases between the germline ends. CDR3 length equals 12 residues. CDR3 sequence (DNA): TGCAGCGTTGGGGGGCAGGCCTACGAGCAGTACTTC. As protein: CSVGGQAYEQYF.

At least ten counts were recorded for this clonotype. V and J are TRBV7-2 and TRBJ2-1, with 7 nucleotides matching TRBD2. This CDR3 has 15 amino acids. V trimming: 1 base; J trimming: 5 bases; junction bases outside the gene matches: 5. Germline lookup yields CDR1 SGHTA and CDR2 FQGNSA. CDR3 sequence: CASSLVGGAHNEQFF. DNA for the CDR3: TGTGCCAGCAGCTTAGTGGGAGGGGCCCACAATGAGCAGTTCTTC.

The chain is built from TRBV4-1 and TRBJ2-7; 12 positions match TRBD2. In germline, CDR1 is MGHRA, CDR2 YSYEKL. With 0 bases clipped from V and 3 bases from J, the junction kept 6 bases outside the gene matches. The CDR3 has 17 residues. The CDR3 region is CASSQDRTSGTIYEQYF. CDR3 in DNA: TGCGCCAGCAGCCAAGATAGGACTAGCGGGACCATCTACGAGCAGTACTTC.

This sequence joins TRBV28 and TRBJ2-2; no definite D call. The V end was cut by 10 bases, the J end by 7 bases, with 13 bases between. Germline values: CDR1 MDHEN, CDR2 SYDVKM. CDR3 length: 12 amino acids. The CDR3 sequence is CATYGPVGELFF. Written as DNA, the CDR3 is TGTGCCACCTACGGGCCGGTCGGGGAGCTGTTTTTT.

This clonotype was picked up many times. The chain is built from TRBV20-1 and TRBJ2-7; D could derive from TRBD1 or TRBD2 (5 bases each). The length of the CDR3 is 11 residues. The V gene's germline CDR1 is DFQATT and CDR2 SNEGSKA (reference sequence). V gave up 6 bases and J gave up 2 bases, with 8 bases separating them. CDR3 DNA: TGCAGTGCAAGGGACCCCTACGAGCAGTACTTC. Protein: CSARDPYEQYF.

Turning to this clonotype: A much larger clone differs from this one at a single base, so this may be a read error. The chain has TRBV20-1 and TRBJ2-5, with a weak D call TRBD2 (6 bases). The J call is doubtful: the DNA matches TRBJ2-1 better. Germline V gene data show CDR1 as DFQATT and CDR2 as SNEGSKA (reference sequence). The CDR3 extends over 14 amino acids. CDR3 in amino acids: CSAIADGVQETQFF. In DNA form, the CDR3 reads TGCAGTGCTATAGCGGATGGGGTGCAAGAGACCCAGTTCTTC.

This clonotype was recorded at least ten times. The chain joins TRBV20-1 to TRBJ2-4, with 10 bases fitting TRBD2. The junction had 5 bases not matched to a gene; V was cut back by 6 bases and J by 3 bases. The length of the CDR3 is 14 residues. Germline loops: CDR1 DFQATT, CDR2 SNEGSKA (reference sequence). CDR3 region: CSASLAGDKNIQYF. CDR3 sequence (DNA): TGCAGTGCGAGTCTAGCGGGAGACAAAAACATTCAGTACTTC.

This clonotype was counted a few times. The chain has TRBV20-1 and TRBJ2-1; 11 positions match TRBD2. Germline V CDR1 and CDR2: DFQATT, SNEGSKA (reference sequence). The trim removed 6 bases at V and 8 bases at J, leaving 9 bases unmatched. CDR3 length equals 14 residues. The CDR3 DNA sequence: TGCAGTGCATCGATTAGCGGGAGGGCCGATGAGCAGTTCTTC. Translated, it gives CSASISGRADEQFF.

This chain joins TRBV6-1 and TRBJ2-1; 13 bases line up with TRBD2. Per germline, CDR1 MNHNS and CDR2 SASEGT. Losses at the gene ends were 6 bases for V and 9 bases for J; bases not matched to a gene: 8. The CDR3 consists of 15 residues. The CDR3 DNA sequence: TGTGCCAGCAGCCGTACTAGCGGGAGGGCCCCTGAGCAGTTCTTC. This sequence encodes CASSRTSGRAPEQFF.

This clonotype was counted ten times or more. This chain joins TRBV11-2 and TRBJ2-5, with a weak D call TRBD1 (6 bases). V shed 2 bases and J shed 4 bases, with 14 bases lying between them. Per the germline V gene, CDR1 is SGHAT and CDR2 is FQNNGV. This CDR3 comprises 15 residues. Here the CDR3 reads CASSLTGRAVETQYF. The CDR3 DNA follows: TGTGCCAGCAGCTTAACAGGGAGAGCAGTAGAGACCCAGTACTTC.